This TCR beta chain is drawn from a study of glioma-infiltrating T cells (dated by TCRdb to the mid-2010s). With respect to the entire study: TCR alpha- and beta-chain repertoires were sequenced from glioma tissue, non-neoplastic brain tissue and matched peripheral blood mononuclear cells. To measure divergence between tissue and blood T-cell populations, each tissue-infiltrating repertoire was compared with the peripheral blood repertoire of the same patient. Three low-grade glioma patients, seven to nine primary glioblastoma patients, and three non-glioma patients who contributed non-neoplastic brain tissue made up the paired cohort.

What the study reported, not specific to this receptor: In non-neoplastic patients, VJ-independent divergence between tissue and blood fell below expectation, whereas in all gliomas, and especially in low-grade gliomas, the divergence rose above expectation. Group comparisons rested on small numbers: three non-neoplastic, three low-grade glioma and roughly 8 glioblastoma patients. Very few CDR3 sequences were found to be shared between tissue and blood, and this scarcity was attributed to high CDR3 diversity and limited sampling.

The iRepertoire nested amplicon-rescue multiplex PCR (arm-PCR) platform was used to amplify TCR alpha and beta CDR3 regions from RNA. For one-step reverse transcription and amplification, roughly 85-400 ng of tissue mRNA or PBMC total RNA was used as input. Following bead purification, Illumina adapters were added by a secondary multiplex PCR, and libraries between 200 and 400 bp were gel-purified. Demultiplexing relied on internal 6-nucleotide barcodes carried by the libraries. Sequencing of libraries was performed on an Illumina MiSeq with 2x220 or 2x250 nucleotide paired-end reads. The paper's processing steps were these. Paired reads were merged with FLASH 1.2.11 and aligned to the GRCh37 human genome with BWA-MEM before extracting TRA and TRB reads. V and J assignment used an IMGT-derived reference of cassette sequences and CDR3 motifs that included pseudogenes. Reads were translated in three frames, and productive CDR3s were defined by a C…FGXG motif without stop codons. Unique combinations of V-J cassette pair and CDR3 amino acid sequence were defined as clonotypes. Filtering of reads was based on Hamming distance, with the threshold set by the sequence error rate of each sample in mapped regions. TCRdb trimmed public reads at Q25 via fastp, called clones via MiXCR and kept in-frame beta chains. Each entry is one CDR3 protein sequence, shown with its most common DNA and genes. None of the V and J calls come from the authors' own analysis; TCRdb made them. Recorded for this sample are 150,000 or so distinct CDR3 sequences; approximately 39% of them occurred a single time. Of the sample, 20% to 25% is held by the ten largest clones.

A remark on this clonotype: What antigen it recognizes has not been identified. Nothing much larger sits one base from this clone, and base qualities are not available.

A distance of 13 bases separates the germline ends of V and J, which lose 5 bases and 0 bases respectively. CDR1 and CDR2 are drawn from the germline V gene: MNHNS, SASEGT. From its cysteine to its phenylalanine, the CDR3 spans 15 amino acids. Of all the DNA, just the CDR3 is kept, 45 bases in frame from base 1. The sequence was obtained from a human donor with low-grade glioma or glioblastoma, undergoing nonglioma brain surgery, or in good health (not recorded which). The V and J segments used are TRBV6-1 and TRBJ1-2; a tentative D match to TRBD1 spans 6 bases. Sequencing was done on a sample of glioma tissue, nonneoplastic brain tissue, or PBMCs (not recorded which). The CDR3: CASSQQGPSNYGYTF. The sequenced DNA: TGTGCCAGCAGTCAACAGGGACCTTCTAACTATGGCTACACCTTC.